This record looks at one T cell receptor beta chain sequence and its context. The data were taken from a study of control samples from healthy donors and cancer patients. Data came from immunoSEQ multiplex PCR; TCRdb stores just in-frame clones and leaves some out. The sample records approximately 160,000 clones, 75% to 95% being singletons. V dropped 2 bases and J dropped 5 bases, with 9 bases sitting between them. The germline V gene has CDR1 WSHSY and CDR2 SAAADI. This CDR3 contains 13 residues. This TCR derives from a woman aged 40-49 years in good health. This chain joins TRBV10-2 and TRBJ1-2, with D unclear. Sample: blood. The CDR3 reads CASSEVSGYGYTF. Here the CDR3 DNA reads TGCGCCAGCAGTGAGGTCTCGGGGTATGGCTACACCTTC.